This T cell receptor beta chain originates from a study of breast tumors, draining lymph nodes, adjacent tissues. General observations from the study: Data only fit, rather than demonstrated, lymph node origin of most tumor T cells. Findings are consistent with lymph node origin and intratumoral expansion of most tumor T cells. Compared with basal-like, luminal-like tumors shared significantly more repertoire with nontumor tissue. Compared with lymph nodes, tumors were less diverse; compared with nontumor tissue, more.

One entry per CDR3 protein, called by TCRdb with MiXCR from the multiplex PCR reads. The sample consists of 70,000 to 95,000 distinct CDR3 sequences, approximately 19% of them appearing once. Axillary draining lymph nodes of breast cancer patients supplied the node samples. V dropped 7 bases and J dropped 5 bases, with 10 bases sitting between them. Germline V CDR1 and CDR2: MDHEN, SYDVKM. The CDR3 has 12 residues. With respect to this clonotype: Its antigen is not known.

The source material was axillary lymph node tissue. The clonotype comes from a female donor with breast cancer. Some clones in this sample may be carry-over from other donors' samples. V usage is TRBV28 and J usage is TRBJ2-3; perhaps TRBD2 as D (7 bases). Here the CDR3 reads CASKGGRDTQYF. As DNA, the CDR3 is TGTGCCAGCAAGGGGGGGAGAGATACGCAGTATTTT.